Listed below are T cell receptor beta chains from one sample, sequenced in a study of shared clonotypes between healthy human individuals. Using immunoSEQ multiplex PCR, the repertoire was profiled, and TCRdb retains in-frame clones only, with some absent. Counted here are roughly 890,000 clones, over 90% occurring once; the ten biggest clones make up more than 20%. Sequencing was performed on naive CD8+ T cells sorted from blood. The origin of the receptors is a man aged 25-40 years in good health. CDR3s leave out the opening cysteine and the closing phenylalanine or tryptophan. The D gene is left open where the match is weak. Size tells how often a clone was seen (once, few, many) or the class of an expanded clone, and some rows leave it out.

D,size,V,J,CDR3
TRBD1,-,TRBV5-4,TRBJ2-7,ASSQGTGRYEQY
TRBD2,-,TRBV9,TRBJ2-7,ASSVGGTSGTYEQY
TRBD2,-,TRBV5-4,TRBJ2-3,ASSLVPSGITDTQY
TRBD2,-,TRBV4-1,TRBJ2-7,ASSHSTSGREIGSYEQY
-,-,TRBV13,TRBJ2-7,ASSLELAGYEQY
-,-,TRBV7-2,TRBJ1-5,ASSLTVVHQPQH
-,-,TRBV5-1,TRBJ2-7,ASSSETGRDEQY
TRBD2,-,TRBV4-1,TRBJ2-5,ASSQGLAGLQETQY
TRBD2,-,TRBV5-1,TRBJ2-3,ASGTSGSPTDTQY
-,-,TRBV7-9,TRBJ1-1,ASSDKGWTEAF
-,-,TRBV28,TRBJ2-3,ASRKNREIADTQY
-,-,TRBV15,TRBJ2-1,ATSSTGGHSYNEQF
-,-,TRBV27,TRBJ2-1,ASSLLEENEQF
-,-,TRBV18,TRBJ2-1,ASSQTGSGEYNEQF
TRBD2,once,TRBV5-4,TRBJ2-2,ASSLSGAGELF
-,-,TRBV5-1,TRBJ2-7,ASSLAGGAYEQY
TRBD2,-,TRBV19,TRBJ2-7,ASSPGTSDSYEQY
-,-,TRBV6-5,TRBJ1-2,ASSYSSDANYGYT
-,-,TRBV27,TRBJ1-2,ASSSPTGGYT
TRBD2,-,TRBV6-5,TRBJ2-1,ASSYSSGGPLNEQF
-,-,TRBV10-2,TRBJ2-7,ASSGLGLSYEQY
TRBD2,-,TRBV10-3,TRBJ2-3,AIRAGGTSGSTDTQY
-,-,TRBV27,TRBJ2-3,ASSFTGWDTQY
TRBD1,-,TRBV7-9,TRBJ2-3,ASSLGQGSDTQY
TRBD1,-,TRBV27,TRBJ2-3,ASSYDRGPTDTQY
-,-,TRBV7-9,TRBJ2-7,ASSLAVGDEQY
-,-,TRBV29-1,TRBJ2-7,SVAGTADEQY
-,once,TRBV5-6,TRBJ2-7,ASSPGHRLEQY
-,-,TRBV9,TRBJ2-7,ASSVEASSYEQY
-,-,TRBV28,TRBJ1-2,ASSLSGILPTGGQGIDGYT
TRBD2,-,TRBV29-1,TRBJ2-7,SVSGLAGVPLYEQY
TRBD2,-,TRBV5-1,TRBJ2-3,ASSSASSGRAADTQY
-,-,TRBV10-1,TRBJ1-1,ASSDPGGEAF
-,-,TRBV30,TRBJ1-4,AWSVAGGGEKLF
-,-,TRBV5-6,TRBJ2-3,ASSTGTAGTDTQY
-,once,TRBV6-1,TRBJ1-5,ASSEEGGVVLANQPQH
TRBD2,-,TRBV4-3,TRBJ2-7,AAGPSGSSYEQY
-,-,TRBV4-1,TRBJ2-7,ASSQEERPTIGDEQY